The next 10 T cell receptor beta chains were all read from a single sample in a study of shared clonotypes between healthy human individuals (dated by TCRdb to 2018 to 2021). Library generation was performed with the immunoSEQ multiplex PCR assay. TCRdb obtained this table from immuneACCESS and retained in-frame rearrangements with V and J assigned. These tables miss some clones; where compared with another copy, unresolved V genes account for less than half of the shortfall, and the remainder is unexplained. This sample gives around 990,000 clones in total; around three quarters of them show up just once. The top ten constitute almost 0.9% of the sample. The specimen sequenced was memory CD4+ T cells from PBMCs. This specimen's cell subset or site label, per the study, means: CD45RA-negative fraction. The receptor source for this set is a man between 18 and 35 years old in good health. Some clones in this sample may be carry-over from other donors' samples.

J is TRBJ2-3 and V is TRBV5-1; 8 bases are a match to TRBD2. CDR3 length: 15 residues. V shed 7 bases, J shed 6 bases, and the junction held 13 bases outside the gene matches. The germline V gene encodes CDR1 SGHRS and CDR2 YFSETQ. The CDR3 region has the DNA TGCGCCAGCGCCCGGCTAGCGGGTGTGGCCGATACGCAGTATTTT. This codes for CASARLAGVADTQYF.

V gene TRBV30 combines with J gene TRBJ2-5; TRBD1 agrees at 10 bases. Germline V lookup: CDR1 GTSNPN, CDR2 SVGIG (reference sequence). The junction had 7 bases not matched to a gene; V was cut back by 0 bases and J by 6 bases. The CDR3 is 15 residues long. CDR3 amino acids: CAWSVRGQGSKTQYF. CDR3 nucleotides: TGTGCCTGGAGTGTAAGGGGACAGGGGTCAAAGACCCAGTACTTC.

The chain couples TRBV7-3 to TRBJ2-1, with D maybe TRBD2 (6 bases). The V gene lost 5 bases and the J gene lost 4 bases, with 15 bases spanning the gap. The CDR3 runs 15 residues. Germline V gene lookup returns CDR1 SGHTA and CDR2 FQGTGA. The CDR3 region has the DNA TGTGCCAGCAGCCGACTGGGGGGAGGATACAATGAGCAGTTCTTC. The encoded protein is CASSRLGGGYNEQFF.

This rearrangement joins TRBV9 to TRBJ2-7; no definite D call. Trimming pared 4 bases from V and 6 bases from J, leaving 11 bases between. Germline assignment: CDR1 SGDLS and CDR2 YYNGEE. There are 12 residues in the CDR3. The CDR3 here is CASSSPGSEQYF. CDR3 bases: TGTGCCAGCAGCTCCCCCGGAAGCGAGCAGTACTTC.

In its sample, this clone was seen once. J is TRBJ1-2 and V is TRBV29-1; 11 bases are shared with TRBD1. CDR1 and CDR2 from the germline V gene are SQVTM and ANQGSEA. J lost 9 bases, V lost 7 bases, and 4 bases had no gene match. The CDR3 totals 11 residues. Here the CDR3 DNA reads TGCAGCGACGGGGACAGGGGGAGCTACACCTTC. This sequence encodes CSDGDRGSYTF.

The genes are TRBV7-6 and TRBJ2-2; 9 positions agree with TRBD2. The ends lost 0 bases at V and 2 bases at J; junction bases unmatched: 1. Germline-derived CDR1 and CDR2 are SGHVS and FNYEAQ. The CDR3 sequence is 16 residues long. Here the CDR3 DNA reads TGTGCCAGCAGCTTAGCGACTAGCGGAAACACCGGGGAGCTGTTTTTT. Amino acids: CASSLATSGNTGELFF.

This rearrangement joins TRBV9 to TRBJ2-3; a weak D match, TRBD2 (6 bases). Germline V gene sequence: CDR1 SGDLS, CDR2 YYNGEE. Trimming left V 2 bases short and J 0 bases short, with 7 bases between. This CDR3 has 14 amino acids. CDR3 region: CASSVDYSTDTQYF. Here the CDR3 DNA reads TGTGCCAGCAGCGTGGACTATAGCACAGATACGCAGTATTTT.

The chain employs TRBV7-6 and TRBJ2-5; D may be TRBD2 (5 bases). Germline CDR1 is SGHVS and CDR2 is FNYEAQ. The germline V and J ends were trimmed by 5 bases and 7 bases, with 17 bases remaining between them. This CDR3 has 14 amino acids. The CDR3 is CASSGYGDLGTQYF. DNA of the CDR3: TGTGCCAGCAGCGGGTACGGGGATTTAGGGACCCAGTACTTC. The whole variable domain, filled in from reference TRBV7-6 and TRBJ2-5, reads GAGVSQSPRYKVTKRGQDVALRCDPISGHVSLYWYRQALGQGPEFLTYFNYEAQQDKSGLPNDRFSAERPEGSISTLTIQRTEQRDSAMYRCASSGYGDLGTQYFGPGTRLLVL.

The chain is built from TRBV9 and TRBJ2-2; D remains unclear. V was clipped by 2 bases and J by 3 bases, with 2 bases between them. The length of the CDR3 is 12 residues. Germline loops: CDR1 SGDLS, CDR2 YYNGEE. CDR3 DNA sequence: TGTGCCAGCAGCGTGCACACCGGGGAGCTGTTTTTT. Translation gives CASSVHTGELFF.

The rearrangement uses TRBV5-1 and TRBJ1-2, with D tentatively TRBD1 (5 bases). Germline values: CDR1 SGHRS, CDR2 YFSETQ. V was pared by 4 bases and J by 4 bases, with 11 bases between. The CDR3 has 13 residues. The CDR3 loop is CASSGRAGYGYTF. CDR3 nucleotide sequence: TGCGCCAGCAGCGGCAGGGCCGGCTATGGCTACACCTTC.